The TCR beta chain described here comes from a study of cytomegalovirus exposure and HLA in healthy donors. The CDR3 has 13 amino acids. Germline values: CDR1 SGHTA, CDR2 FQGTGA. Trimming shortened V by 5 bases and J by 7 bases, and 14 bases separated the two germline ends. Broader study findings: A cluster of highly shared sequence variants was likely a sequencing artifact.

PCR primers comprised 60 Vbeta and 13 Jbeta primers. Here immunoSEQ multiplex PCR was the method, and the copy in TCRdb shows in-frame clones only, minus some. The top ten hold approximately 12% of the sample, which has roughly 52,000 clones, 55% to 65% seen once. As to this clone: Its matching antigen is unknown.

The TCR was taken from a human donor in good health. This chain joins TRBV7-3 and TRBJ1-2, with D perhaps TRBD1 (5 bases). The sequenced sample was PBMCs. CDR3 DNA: TGTGCCAGCAGCCTAAACGGGGGAATTGGCTACACCTTC. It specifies CASSLNGGIGYTF.